This T cell receptor beta chain was observed in a study of patients and donors after allogeneic stem cell transplantation. This CDR3 is built from 14 residues. Deletions cut 4 bases from V and 6 bases from J, with 15 bases between. Germline V CDR1 and CDR2: SGHVS, FNYEAQ. Only a few counts were recorded for this clonotype. TCRdb reprocessed the RT-PCR reads with MiXCR, giving one entry per CDR3 protein. The sample has about a million distinct CDR3 sequences; roughly 18% are singletons. The sequence was collected from a human donor who was either an allogeneic HSCT recipient or a stem cell or donor lymphocyte infusion donor (not recorded which). It is not recorded whose cells these are; they may come from a transplant donor. The specimen sequenced was blood, either unsorted or a sorted T cell fraction (not recorded which). V gene TRBV7-6 combines with J gene TRBJ1-2, with TRBD1 as a possible D gene (5 bases). DNA for the CDR3: TGTGCCAGCAGCTCGGGACTCGGAGAGGATGGCTACACCTTC. Protein product: CASSSGLGEDGYTF.